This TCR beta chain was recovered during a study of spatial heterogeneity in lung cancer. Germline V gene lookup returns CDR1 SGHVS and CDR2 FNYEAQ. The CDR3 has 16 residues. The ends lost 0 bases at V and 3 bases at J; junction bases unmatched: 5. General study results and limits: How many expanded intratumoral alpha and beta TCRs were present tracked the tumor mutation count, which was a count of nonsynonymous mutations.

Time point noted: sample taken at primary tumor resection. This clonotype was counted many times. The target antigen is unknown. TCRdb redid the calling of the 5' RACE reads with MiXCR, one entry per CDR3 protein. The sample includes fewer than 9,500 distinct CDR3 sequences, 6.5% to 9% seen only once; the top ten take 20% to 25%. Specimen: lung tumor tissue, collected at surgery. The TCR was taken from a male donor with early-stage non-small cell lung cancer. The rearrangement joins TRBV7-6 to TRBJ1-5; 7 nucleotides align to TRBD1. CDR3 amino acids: CASSLAAGQINQPQHF. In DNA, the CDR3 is TGTGCCAGCAGCTTAGCCGCGGGACAGATCAATCAGCCCCAGCATTTT. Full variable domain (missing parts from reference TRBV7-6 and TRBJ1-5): GAGVSQSPRYKVTKRGQDVALRCDPISGHVSLYWYRQALGQGPEFLTYFNYEAQQDKSGLPNDRFSAERPEGSISTLTIQRTEQRDSAMYRCASSLAAGQINQPQHFGDGTRLSIL.